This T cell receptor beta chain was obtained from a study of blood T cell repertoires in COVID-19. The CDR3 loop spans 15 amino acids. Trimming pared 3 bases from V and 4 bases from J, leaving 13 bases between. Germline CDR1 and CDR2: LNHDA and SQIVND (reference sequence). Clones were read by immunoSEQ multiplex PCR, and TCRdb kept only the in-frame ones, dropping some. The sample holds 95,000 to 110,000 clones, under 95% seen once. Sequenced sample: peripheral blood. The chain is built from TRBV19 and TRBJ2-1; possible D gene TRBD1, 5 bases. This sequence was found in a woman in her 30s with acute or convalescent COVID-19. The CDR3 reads CASSIDGAVYNEQFF. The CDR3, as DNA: TGTGCCAGTAGTATCGATGGGGCCGTTTACAATGAGCAGTTCTTC.